What follows is one T cell receptor beta chain and its context. This CDR3 spans 16 amino acids. CDR1 and CDR2 from the germline V gene are LGHNA and YSLEER. With 0 bases clipped from V and 5 bases from J, the junction kept 6 bases outside the gene matches. In the authors' methods: Estimation of nucleated cell counts relied on the amplification of reference gene primers. Sequencing used immunoSEQ multiplex PCR; TCRdb keeps in-frame clones, though not all of them. That table gives V, J and clone size, and the DNA gave D and trimming. There are over 85,000 clones in the sample; about 90% occur only once, and around 7.4% lies in the top ten. The sample is drawn from a study of blood T cell repertoires in COVID-19. Study overall: Both acute and convalescent COVID-19 samples were obtained from the United States, Italy and Spain. PBMCs, B-cell-depleted T cells, or T cells provided the cDNA or gDNA that made up the material.

The receptor's source is a human donor with acute or convalescent COVID-19. The donor label of this sample is uncertain. V is TRBV4-3 and J is TRBJ2-1; 8 nucleotides align to TRBD1. Source material: peripheral blood. As DNA, the CDR3 is TGCGCCAGCAGCCAAGATGGGACAGGTGGGAACAATGAGCAGTTCTTC. Amino acids: CASSQDGTGGNNEQFF.